This T cell receptor (beta chain) emerged from a study of T cells after yellow fever vaccination. Worth noting for this clonotype: Its target is not known.

Overall study findings and caveats: Clonotypes shared by both compartments, CD4 and CD8, made up a small share.

One entry per CDR3 protein results from TCRdb running MiXCR on the 5' RACE reads. In the table there are about 340,000 distinct CDR3 sequences, around 3.9% of which are singletons. CDR1 and CDR2 from the germline V gene are SGHDT and YYEEEE. V was shortened by 4 bases and J by 4 bases, with 15 bases between the two germline ends. This CDR3 is 15 amino acids long. The J gene is TRBJ1-5, the V gene TRBV5-6; D is ambiguous. The clonotype originates from a man in his late teens or twenties who received the YFV17D yellow fever vaccine. The specimen comprised PBMCs, sampled 5 days after the yellow fever booster vaccination. The CDR3 sequence: CASSNGGIGNQPQHF. In DNA, the CDR3 is TGTGCCAGCAGCAACGGAGGAATCGGGAATCAGCCCCAGCATTTT. The full variable domain, completed using reference TRBV5-6 and TRBJ1-5, is DAGVTQSPTHLIKTRGQQVTLRCSPKSGHDTVSWYQQALGQGPQFIFQYYEEEERQRGNFPDRFSGHQFPNYSSELNVNALLLGDSALYLCASSNGGIGNQPQHFGDGTRLSIL.